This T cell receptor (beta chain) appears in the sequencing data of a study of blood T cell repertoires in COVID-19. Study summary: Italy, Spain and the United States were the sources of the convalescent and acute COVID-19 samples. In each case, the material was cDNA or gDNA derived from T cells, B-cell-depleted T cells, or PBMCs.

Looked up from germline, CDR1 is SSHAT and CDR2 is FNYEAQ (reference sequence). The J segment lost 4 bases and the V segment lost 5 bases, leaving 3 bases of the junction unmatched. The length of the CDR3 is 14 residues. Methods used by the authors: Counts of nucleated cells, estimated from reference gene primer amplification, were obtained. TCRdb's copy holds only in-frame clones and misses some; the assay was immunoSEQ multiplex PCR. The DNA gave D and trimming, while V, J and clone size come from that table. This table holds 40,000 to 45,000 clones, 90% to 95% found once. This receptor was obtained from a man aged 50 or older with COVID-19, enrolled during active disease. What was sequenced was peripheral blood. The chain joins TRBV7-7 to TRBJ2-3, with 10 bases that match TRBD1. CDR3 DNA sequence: TGTGCCAGCAGCCCCGGACAGGGGGCAGATACGCAGTATTTT. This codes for CASSPGQGADTQYF.